These 10 T cell receptor beta chains were sequenced from one sample in a study of cytomegalovirus exposure and HLA in healthy donors. PCR involved 60 Vbeta and 13 Jbeta primers. Assay: immunoSEQ multiplex PCR; the TCRdb copy retains only in-frame clones and omits some. This table has about 140,000 clones, 76% appearing once. Sequenced sample: PBMCs. The receptors originated from a man aged 18 to 30 in good health and CMV-seronegative.

About this clone: The sample contains more than one DNA sequence encoding this CDR3. The chain links TRBV7-2 to TRBJ2-5, with D perhaps TRBD1 (6 bases). The V and J ends lost 2 bases and 1 base respectively, with 8 bases between them. The CDR3 is 14 residues long. From germline, CDR1 is SGHTA and CDR2 FQGNSA. The CDR3, as DNA: TGTGCCAGCAGCTTATACAGGGCCCAAGAGACCCAGTACTTC. Amino acids: CASSLYRAQETQYF.

In its sample, this clone was seen a few times. The chain uses TRBV7-9 and TRBJ1-4; TRBD1 might be the D (5 bases). Deletions cut 4 bases from V and 5 bases from J, with 14 bases between. This CDR3 has 15 amino acids. Germline assignment: CDR1 SEHNR and CDR2 FQNEAQ (reference sequence). The CDR3 nucleotides are TGTGCCAGCAGCTCCCTACAGGCGATGAATGAAAAACTGTTTTTT. Translating gives CASSSLQAMNEKLFF.

This clone was detected only once. This chain connects TRBV13 to TRBJ1-4, with D perhaps matching TRBD1 (5 bases). The CDR3 has 12 residues. The germline V gene has CDR1 PRHDT and CDR2 FYEKMQ (reference sequence). Trimming removed 4 bases from V and 8 bases from J, with 8 bases in between. The CDR3 DNA follows: TGTGCCAGCAGCTACCAGGGAGAAAAACTGTTTTTT. It codes for CASSYQGEKLFF.

The sample holds one count of this clone. V gene TRBV5-1 combines with J gene TRBJ2-5; TRBD1 aligns across 7 bases. The DNA matches TRBJ2-7 better at its end, which makes the J call doubtful. The length of the CDR3 is 15 residues. Germline V gene lookup returns CDR1 SGHRS and CDR2 YFSETQ. The DNA of the CDR3 is TGCGCCAGCAGCTTGGCCGGGACAGCGCCCTACGAGCAGTACTTC. This translates into CASSLAGTAPYEQYF.

The chain employs TRBV6-1 and TRBJ2-1, with TRBD2 as a possible D gene (5 bases). Trimming stripped 8 bases from V and 6 bases from J, with 11 bases between. The CDR3 length is 12 residues. Germline V CDR1 and CDR2: MNHNS, SASEGT. CDR3 in amino acids: CASSPGSNEQFF. CDR3 sequence (DNA): TGTGCCAGCTCCCCGGGGTCCAATGAGCAGTTCTTC.

This clone was observed a handful of times. The CDR3 DNA reads TGTGCCAGCAGCTTAGCGACAGGTCGGGCTGAAGCTTTCTTT. It is translated as CASSLATGRAEAFF. The chain links TRBV7-8 to TRBJ1-1; D perhaps matches TRBD1 (6 bases). V was trimmed by 0 bases and J by 6 bases, leaving 11 bases between them. The CDR3 extends over 14 amino acids. Germline V gene lookup returns CDR1 SGHVS and CDR2 FQNEAQ.

This chain joins TRBV6-1 and TRBJ2-4; TRBD2 agrees at 7 bases. Unmatched junction bases numbered 8, after V lost 1 base and J lost 8 bases. Germline V gives CDR1 MNHNS, CDR2 SASEGT. CDR3 length: 15 residues. CDR3 residues: CASSEVGRERDIQYF. CDR3 DNA sequence: TGTGCCAGCAGTGAAGTCGGGCGGGAGCGAGACATTCAGTACTTC.

This clone was seen more than once but under ten times. The chain carries TRBV10-3 and TRBJ1-2; 12 bases are shared with TRBD1. Germline V gene lookup returns CDR1 ENHRY and CDR2 SYGVKD. V lost 8 bases, J lost 3 bases, and 10 bases stayed unmatched. This CDR3 has 16 amino acids. CDR3 amino acids: CAIGYRDRGLDYGYTF. The CDR3, as DNA: TGTGCCATCGGCTACCGGGACAGGGGGCTCGACTATGGCTACACCTTC.

The V call is TRBV11-2, the J call TRBJ1-2; D not certain. The CDR3 spans 16 residues. Germline assignment: CDR1 SGHAT and CDR2 FQNNGV. The germline V and J ends were trimmed by 2 bases and 0 bases, with 13 bases remaining between them. CDR3 DNA: TGTGCCAGCAGCTTAATTGGAGGGCCAGCTAACTATGGCTACACCTTC. This translates into CASSLIGGPANYGYTF.

The chain is built from TRBV15 and TRBJ1-2; D is perhaps TRBD1 (6 bases). V gave up 0 bases and J gave up 5 bases, with 16 bases separating them. Germline V lookup: CDR1 LNHNV, CDR2 YYDKDF (reference sequence). CDR3 size: 16 residues. The CDR3 DNA reads as TGTGCCACCAGCAGAGAATTGGGGGCAGGGGAGTATGGCTACACCTTC. Translated: CATSRELGAGEYGYTF.